This T cell receptor (beta chain) was documented in a study of blood T cell repertoires in COVID-19. At the level of the study: PBMCs, B-cell-depleted T cells, or T cells were the source of the cDNA or gDNA that made up the material.

Trimming took 0 bases from V and 4 from J; bases not matched to a gene: 17. CDR3 size: 20 residues. Germline CDR1 is SGHVS and CDR2 is FQNEAQ. Profiling relied on immunoSEQ multiplex PCR, and the TCRdb table lists in-frame clones only, not all of them. The sample carries around 320,000 clones, roughly nine tenths recorded once. Living in roughly 23 US areas, the participants were between roughly 18 and 95 years of age. Sequencing was performed on PBMCs or T cells enriched from blood (not recorded which). The J gene is TRBJ1-1, the V gene TRBV7-8; 10 bases map to TRBD1. The sequence derives from a woman in her 30s who had been exposed to COVID-19. The CDR3 DNA reads as TGTGCCAGCAGCTTAGCATCCCTTGGGCGACAGGGGGCGAAGGGCACTGAAGCTTTCTTT. This gives the protein CASSLASLGRQGAKGTEAFF.